The clone carrying this TCR beta chain was counted between two and nine times. These data come from a study of ipilimumab plus nivolumab after autologous stem cell transplantation. Dosing: nivolumab 3 mg/kg IV, weeks 1, 4, 7, 10, then every two weeks to week 26. Germline V gene lookup returns CDR1 LGHNA and CDR2 YSLEER. Unmatched junction bases numbered 5, after V lost 4 bases and J lost 7 bases. The CDR3 is made up of 13 amino acids. Generated by immunoSEQ multiplex PCR, the TCRdb table keeps only in-frame clones and is missing some. This sample carries approximately 80,000 clones, over 80% of them seen once, and the ten largest clones take more than 2%.

The specimen comprised PBMCs, sampled in a trial of ipilimumab plus nivolumab as post-transplant consolidation. The rearrangement uses TRBV4-3 and TRBJ1-1, with 8 bases lining up with TRBD1. This clonotype originated in a male donor with diffuse large B-cell lymphoma. The CDR3 DNA sequence: TGCGCCAGCAGCCGCGGACAGGGAGGTGAAGCTTTCTTT. Translation gives CASSRGQGGEAFF.